What follows is one TCR beta chain and its context. Its antigen is unidentified. This entry belongs to a study of cytomegalovirus exposure and HLA in healthy donors. Study conclusions and caveats: A classifier reportedly called cytomegalovirus status with high sensitivity and specificity.

Germline CDR1 GTSNPN, CDR2 SVGIG (reference sequence). CDR3 length: 15 residues. The ends lost 2 bases at V and 5 bases at J; junction bases unmatched: 9. PCR involved 60 Vbeta and 13 Jbeta primers. Method: immunoSEQ multiplex PCR; TCRdb's copy keeps in-frame clones and lacks some. This sample has some 120,000 clones, with 81% found just once. V and J are TRBV30 and TRBJ2-5; 9 bases match TRBD1. The clonotype comes from a woman in her 40s in good health and CMV-seronegative. Material: PBMCs. CDR3 region: CAWSKVDRGTETQYF. The CDR3 region has the DNA TGTGCCTGGAGTAAGGTAGACAGGGGGACGGAGACCCAGTACTTC.